This passage covers 20 T cell receptor beta chains from one sample sequenced in a study of long-term antiretroviral therapy in people with HIV. Researchers report immunoSEQ v3.0 was run at survey level. The method was immunoSEQ multiplex PCR; TCRdb's version includes in-frame clones alone and lacks a portion of them. The table records 18,000 or so clones, over 75% of them present only once. The specimen comprised unsorted PBMCs, sampled 4.2 years after starting antiretroviral therapy. All receptors come from a man aged 45-60 years with HIV.

The V gene is TRBV13, the J gene TRBJ1-6; 9 nucleotides agree with TRBD1. Per the germline V gene, CDR1 is PRHDT and CDR2 is FYEKMQ (reference sequence). Losses at the gene ends were 5 bases for V and 4 bases for J; bases not matched to a gene: 3. This CDR3 spans 15 amino acids. This CDR3 reads CASSRDRVYNSPLHF. The CDR3 DNA is TGTGCCAGCAGCAGGGACAGGGTGTATAATTCACCCCTCCACTTT.

There are a few counts of this clone. This sequence joins TRBV5-6 and TRBJ1-6, with D possibly matching TRBD1 (6 bases). This CDR3 is built from 16 residues. Germline CDR1 and CDR2: SGHDT and YYEEEE. The V end lost 4 bases, the J end lost 3 bases, and 14 bases lay between the germline ends. DNA for the CDR3: TGTGCCAGCAGCCGTCAAGGGGGAAACTATAATTCACCCCTCCACTTT. Translating it yields CASSRQGGNYNSPLHF.

The chain has TRBV5-1 and TRBJ2-2, with D unclear. V was trimmed by 3 bases and J by 2 bases, leaving 2 bases between them. The germline CDR1 and CDR2 sequences are SGHRS and YFSETQ. The CDR3 runs to 12 residues. CDR3: CASSYNTGELFF. DNA of the CDR3: TGCGCCAGCAGCTACAACACCGGGGAGCTGTTTTTT.

This chain uses TRBV6-1 with TRBJ2-7; D remains unclear. The CDR3 has 12 amino acids. CDR1 is MNHNS and CDR2 is SASEGT in the germline V gene. V lost 7 bases, J lost 0 bases, and 7 bases lay in between. The CDR3 loop reads CASIGLSYEQYF. In DNA, the CDR3 is TGTGCCAGCATCGGCCTCTCCTACGAGCAGTACTTC.

This chain links TRBV2 with TRBJ1-2, with D possibly TRBD1 on 6 matching bases. The ends were cut back, 7 bases at V and 2 bases at J, with 17 bases in the middle. Per germline, CDR1 SNHLY and CDR2 FYNNEI. CDR3 length equals 15 residues. In DNA, the CDR3 is TGTGCCAGCAACCCAAGACAGGACGAAAACTATGGCTACACCTTC. Its protein product is CASNPRQDENYGYTF.

The chain has TRBV6-4 and TRBJ1-1; unclear D gene. The ends were cut back, 7 bases at V and 4 bases at J, with 13 bases in the middle. CDR1 is MRHNA and CDR2 is SNTAGT in the germline V gene. The CDR3 consists of 13 residues. CDR3 sequence reads: CASKLGEGTEAFF. CDR3 nucleotides: TGTGCCAGCAAATTGGGAGAGGGCACTGAAGCTTTCTTT.

The rearrangement uses TRBV14 and TRBJ2-7, with D tentatively TRBD1 (5 bases). The V and J ends lost 0 bases and 3 bases respectively, with 15 bases between them. Germline V gene sequence: CDR1 SGHDN, CDR2 FVKESK. This CDR3 is 16 amino acids long. The CDR3 nucleotides are TGTGCCAGCAGCCAAGAAGGTAGCCAGGGTTTCTACGAGCAGTACTTC. Translation: CASSQEGSQGFYEQYF. The entire variable domain, with the rest obtained from reference TRBV14 and TRBJ2-7, is as follows: EAGVTQFPSHSVIEKGQTVTLRCDPISGHDNLYWYRRVMGKEIKFLLHFVKESKQDESGMPNNRFLAERTGGTYSTLKVQPAELEDSGVYFCASSQEGSQGFYEQYFGPGTRLTVT.

The sample holds one count of this clone. The V and J genes are TRBV19 and TRBJ1-1; the D gene is possibly TRBD1 (6 bases). The CDR3 has 14 amino acids. Germline V gives CDR1 LNHDA, CDR2 SQIVND (reference sequence). The V gene lost 3 bases and the J gene lost 5 bases, with 13 bases spanning the gap. The CDR3 DNA reads as TGTGCCAGTAGTATGTTCGGGGGGCGAACTGAAGCTTTCTTT. Its protein product is CASSMFGGRTEAFF.

The chain employs TRBV27 and TRBJ2-7; no definite D call. The ends were cut back, 0 bases at V and 1 base at J, with 4 bases in the middle. The CDR3 loop spans 13 amino acids. Germline loops: CDR1 MNHEY, CDR2 SMNVEV (reference sequence). This chain's CDR3 is CASSLSRSYEQYF. CDR3 in DNA: TGTGCCAGCAGTTTATCGAGGTCCTACGAGCAGTACTTC.

This chain uses TRBV7-2 with TRBJ2-2; D is ambiguous. Germline V gene data show CDR1 as SGHTA and CDR2 as FQGNSA. The CDR3 loop spans 13 amino acids. Trimming removed 1 base from V and 5 bases from J, with 5 bases in between. The CDR3 protein is CASSLVLTGELFF. In DNA form, the CDR3 reads TGTGCCAGCAGCTTAGTCCTAACCGGGGAGCTGTTTTTT. The full variable domain, completed using reference TRBV7-2 and TRBJ2-2, is GAGVSQSPSNKVTEKGKDVELRCDPISGHTALYWYRQSLGQGLEFLIYFQGNSAPDKSGLPSDRFSAERTGGSVSTLTIQRTQQEDSAVYLCASSLVLTGELFFGEGSRLTVL.

The CDR3 DNA is TGTGCCAGCACCATGCCGGGGGCGGACATTCAGTACTTC. Translation gives CASTMPGADIQYF. The genes are TRBV6-5 and TRBJ2-4; the D gene could be TRBD1 or TRBD2 (6 bases each). V lost 7 bases and J lost 8, with 15 bases in between. The CDR3 totals 13 residues. CDR1 is MNHEY and CDR2 is SVGAGI in the germline V gene.

The chain employs TRBV6-5 and TRBJ2-1; tentatively, D is TRBD1 (5 bases). This CDR3 is built from 14 residues. The germline V gene encodes CDR1 MNHEY and CDR2 SVGAGI. Trimming removed 0 bases from V and 9 bases from J, with 12 bases in between. The CDR3 is CASSYSNRGVEQFF. The CDR3 bases are TGTGCCAGCAGTTACTCGAATAGGGGTGTTGAGCAGTTCTTC.

This chain joins TRBV7-3 and TRBJ2-2; possible D gene TRBD2, 6 bases. V was trimmed by 5 bases and J by 6 bases, leaving 10 bases between them. The germline gives CDR1 SGHTA, CDR2 FQGTGA. The CDR3 is 13 residues long. The CDR3 DNA reads as TGTGCCAGCAGCCCAGGAGGGGCCGGGGAGCTGTTTTTT. This sequence encodes CASSPGGAGELFF.

V gene TRBV12-5 combines with J gene TRBJ1-4; D is ambiguous. In germline, CDR1 is LGHNT, CDR2 FRNRAP. The CDR3 length is 14 residues. Trimming stripped 3 bases from V and 7 bases from J, with 12 bases between. CDR3 nucleotides: TGTGCTAGTGGTTTACGGCTGGGCGGTGAAAAACTGTTTTTT. Translated, it gives CASGLRLGGEKLFF.

This chain connects TRBV16 to TRBJ1-6; D unresolved. This CDR3 is built from 14 residues. Germline loops: CDR1 KGHSY, CDR2 FQNENV. The ends were cut back, 5 bases at V and 10 bases at J, with 15 bases in the middle. CDR3 DNA: TGTGCCAGCAGCTATTCGGGGTTGCGGTCACCCCTCCACTTT. Translation gives CASSYSGLRSPLHF.

This rearrangement joins TRBV30 to TRBJ1-3; weak D call: TRBD1 (6 bases). V was trimmed by 2 bases and J by 1 base, leaving 18 bases between them. The CDR3 extends over 17 amino acids. Germline CDR1 and CDR2: GTSNPN and SVGIG (reference sequence). The CDR3 sequence is CAWSQGIQGGSGNTIYF. The CDR3 bases are TGTGCCTGGAGTCAGGGGATACAGGGAGGATCTGGAAACACCATATATTTT.

The J gene is TRBJ2-5, the V gene TRBV4-1; 13 bases fit TRBD2. The CDR3 sequence is 19 residues long. The germline gives CDR1 MGHRA, CDR2 YSYEKL. The V and J ends lost 0 bases and 0 bases, in that order; junction bases with no gene match: 7. The CDR3 bases are TGCGCCAGCAGCCAAGATATCCAGGGACTAGCGGGGTACCAAGAGACCCAGTACTTC. It codes for CASSQDIQGLAGYQETQYF.

This chain connects TRBV7-9 to TRBJ1-5; D is perhaps TRBD1 (5 bases). The CDR3 is made up of 15 amino acids. Deletions cut 1 base from V and 1 base from J, with 8 bases between. CDR1 and CDR2 (germline): SEHNR, FQNEAQ (reference sequence). This CDR3 reads CASSLGDLSNQPQHF. The CDR3 bases are TGTGCCAGCAGCTTAGGGGACTTAAGCAATCAGCCCCAGCATTTT.

The table lists this clone with a few counts. The CDR3 nucleotides read TGTGCCACCAGCAGAGATAGCCCGGACAGGCGATATAGCAATCAGCCCCAGCATTTT. This sequence encodes CATSRDSPDRRYSNQPQHF. The rearrangement links TRBV15 to TRBJ1-5; 7 bases line up with TRBD1. Per the germline V gene, CDR1 is LNHNV and CDR2 is YYDKDF (reference sequence). After removal of 0 bases from V and 0 bases from J, the junction contained 11 bases not matched to a gene. The CDR3 covers 19 residues.

Only one count was recorded for this clone. Here the CDR3 DNA reads TGTGCCAGCAGTTTCGTCAGGGGTGGAGGCCCCCAGCATTTT. Amino acids: CASSFVRGGGPQHF. The chain links TRBV28 to TRBJ1-5, with D perhaps TRBD1 (6 bases). The CDR3 covers 14 residues. Trimming shortened V by 3 bases and J by 10 bases, and 16 bases separated the two germline ends. Germline CDR1 MDHEN, CDR2 SYDVKM.